This TCR beta chain was sequenced for a study of T cell responses to AZD1222 COVID-19 vaccine. Study-wide points: Donors were chiefly white British, with a greater number of females, and clonal diversity was perhaps underestimated. Mapped onto spike, vaccine-associated CD4 TCRs spanned it and were dominant at 160-218 and 743-854. When two AZD1222 doses had been given, Spike-specific TCR breadth and depth rose.

This clone was picked up one time. What it recognizes is unknown. CDR1 and CDR2 (germline): SGDLS, YYNGEE. This CDR3 is 15 amino acids long. V was pared by 0 bases and J by 1 base, with 2 bases of the junction left unmatched. Here immunoSEQ multiplex PCR was the method, and the copy in TCRdb shows in-frame clones only, minus some. The sample has 250,000 to 300,000 clones, approximately 94% seen once; the top ten hold roughly 0.51%. The starting material was peripheral blood, obtained 28 days after the second AZD1222 dose. The receptor was derived from an adult who received the AZD1222 COVID-19 vaccine. V gene TRBV9 combines with J gene TRBJ2-5, with 8 nucleotides matching TRBD2. The CDR3 nucleotides read TGTGCCAGCAGCGTAGCGGGAGGGGTCCAAGAGACCCAGTACTTC. Protein product: CASSVAGGVQETQYF.